This TCR beta chain emerged from a study of blood T cells in healthy people across ages (dated by TCRdb to 2014 to 2015). As for the study more broadly: In model experiments, template switching captured roughly one uniquely barcoded TCR beta cDNA molecule for every two T cells. To track age-related changes in TCR beta repertoire diversity, the study relied on deep sequencing normalized with unique cDNA molecular identifiers. To avoid experimental bias, donors of different ages were distributed randomly across sequencing lanes. Using the same blood draw, the study looked at two additional independent replicas of 1 million unique cDNA reads for two donors, one aged 18 to 30 and the other aged 80 or older. The donors were split into four age groups: young (average around 15 years), middle-aged (39), aged (approximately 60) and long-lived (over 80).

Results the study describes overall, beyond this receptor: Because profiling used bulk unsorted PBMCs, naive and antigen-experienced compartments could not be compared conclusively. The long-lived group showed more naive CD4+ T cells, fewer expanded clones and increased TCR diversity than the aged group, suggesting age selection. Estimates of total diversity based on one million sequenced T cells were considered lower bounds and underestimates. Because the CMV infection status of the donors was unknown, age-related changes in expanded clonotypes may potentially have been confounded. The percentage of naive T cells measured by flow cytometry correlated strongly with observed TCR beta diversity. Observed TCR beta diversity per million T cells fell roughly linearly with age, and a significant reduction was already apparent by age roughly 41.

As regards this clonotype: Its specific antigen is unknown. No base quality values were provided; no much bigger clone lies one nucleotide off.

Donors were 35 to 40 systemically healthy Caucasian individuals from Russia aged roughly 6 to 90 years. Around 10 milliliters of peripheral blood were collected from each donor into EDTA-treated Vacutainer tubes. Ficoll-Paque density-gradient centrifugation was used to isolate PBMCs, with at least 6.5 million per sample. Trizol reagent was used to extract total RNA from the PBMCs, yielding at least 5 micrograms per sample. For every donor, an aliquot of PBMCs went through flow cytometry to measure the percentages of naive CD45RAhigh/CD27high T cells. Taken from the germline V gene (reference sequence), the CDR1 and CDR2 loops are DFQATT and SNEGSKA. At the junction V is shortened by 3 bases and J by 4 bases, with 19 bases in between. The CDR3 holds 15 amino acids from the cysteine to the phenylalanine. Just the 45-base CDR3 DNA is kept, in frame starting at base 1. Receptor amplification or capture employed 5' RACE. The listed sequencing device is Illumina HiSeq 2500. A second PCR of roughly 6 to 12 cycles was performed with a sample-barcoded 5' primer and a J-beta primer mix. A unique molecular identifier was introduced onto each TCR beta cDNA molecule by a template-switch 5' adaptor carrying 12 random nucleotides. At least 2.5 million CDR3-containing paired-end reads were obtained from each sample. First-strand cDNA was synthesized from all RNA with the Mint cDNA synthesis kit, primed by a TRBC-specific oligonucleotide. All cDNA was treated with uracil-DNA glycosylase and then went through a first 18-cycle PCR with the universal primers M1SS and BC2_uni_R. As for how the authors treated the data: Normalization of each sample was performed by random selection of 1 million high-quality reads, each carrying a distinct molecular identifier. Reads with shared molecular identifiers were discarded instead of being binned into consensus sequences. CDR3 identification, clonotype clustering and error correction used MiTCR with a Q25 quality threshold and the strictest error-elimination algorithm. Lower-bound total TCR beta diversity was estimated with a nonparametric unseen species model using Euler transformation. TCRdb handled the public reads itself, with Q25 trimming in fastp and clone calling in MiXCR, and kept productive beta chains. Entries that share a CDR3 protein sequence are merged under the most common genes and DNA. The authors' filters were not applied to this entry. Present in this sample are about a million distinct CDR3 sequences, 45% to 60% of which were seen just once. The top ten clonotypes cover about 22% of the sample.

This TCR was recovered from a woman in her fifties or sixties in good health. The sample consisted of blood. The receptor chain draws on TRBV20-1 and TRBJ2-7; TRBD2 might be the D gene, on 5 matching bases. The nucleotide sequence reads as follows: TGCAGTGCTAGTTGGTCCGGGAACACCCTTTACGAGCAGTACTTC. Translated, it gives CSASWSGNTLYEQYF.